The rows below give T cell receptor beta chains drawn from one sample of a study of blood T cell repertoires in COVID-19. Profiling relied on immunoSEQ multiplex PCR, and the TCRdb table lists in-frame clones only, not all of them. The repertoire holds 190,000 or so clones, with 70% to 90% as singletons. Sequencing was performed on peripheral blood. Every receptor here comes from a man aged 40-50 years with active or convalescent COVID-19. CDR3s leave out the opening cysteine and the closing phenylalanine or tryptophan. D genes are given only for firm matches.

V gene	J gene	D gene	CDR3 protein
TRBV18	TRBJ1-2	NA	ASSPRKGGSDGYT
TRBV30	TRBJ1-1	NA	AWSATGNTEAF
TRBV5-1	TRBJ1-1	TRBD1	ASSFRTGWNTEAF
TRBV13	TRBJ1-1	NA	ASSLATRNTEAF
TRBV5-1	TRBJ1-2	NA	ASSTTPQGPHGYT
TRBV24-1	TRBJ1-2	NA	ATSDRTGLGDGYT
TRBV20-1	TRBJ1-1	NA	TNGHHTEAF
TRBV2	TRBJ1-2	NA	ASSVVTGPLLSGYT
TRBV14	TRBJ1-1	NA	ASSQEIGGEAF
TRBV7-2	TRBJ2-7	TRBD2	ASTRGGAPDEQY
TRBV19	TRBJ1-1	NA	ASKEGNTEAF
TRBV4-3	TRBJ2-3	NA	ASSQNPGTSTDTQY
TRBV9	TRBJ2-7	TRBD2	ASSPGGTSSYEQY
TRBV11-2	TRBJ1-4	NA	ASSLAREKLF
TRBV28	TRBJ1-5	TRBD1	ASSSGTGGSNQPQH
TRBV6-5	TRBJ1-2	NA	ASSYLSTGKNGYT
TRBV2	TRBJ1-2	NA	ASSSGWDGYT
TRBV15	TRBJ2-1	TRBD1	ATRARDRGHNEQF
TRBV27	TRBJ1-2	NA	ASSLGGGARGYT
TRBV6-6	TRBJ2-5	TRBD1	ASRPGQGLGETQY
TRBV7-3	TRBJ2-1	TRBD1	ASGTGVYNEQF
TRBV3-1/TRBV3-2	TRBJ2-7	NA	ASSHSSYEQY
TRBV3-1/TRBV3-2	TRBJ2-7	NA	ASSQDVRSPYEQY
TRBV6-5	TRBJ2-1	NA	ASSPRPGNEQF
TRBV5-1	TRBJ1-1	TRBD1	ASKGRFGTGGDTLNTEAF
TRBV2	TRBJ2-2	NA	ASRLDRLANTGELF
TRBV5-6	TRBJ1-3	TRBD1	ASSLGTAGNTIY
TRBV5-1	TRBJ1-6	NA	ASSFEGGANSPLH
TRBV7-8	TRBJ1-1	NA	ASSLDGADTEAF
TRBV12-5	TRBJ1-3	NA	ASGLTVGNTIY
TRBV11-2	TRBJ2-1	TRBD2	ASSLRPSGTSHNEQF
TRBV2	TRBJ1-3	NA	ASSTPPGGRGSGNTIY
TRBV6-1	TRBJ1-2	TRBD1	ASSEWDRVEGYT
TRBV15	TRBJ1-4	TRBD1	ATSSMTGVEEKLF
TRBV11-2	TRBJ1-1	TRBD1	ASSLISRLTGDEAF
TRBV28	TRBJ1-1	NA	ASVTGGKAF
TRBV19	TRBJ1-1	TRBD1	ASSIRQGTEAF
TRBV6-5	TRBJ2-2	NA	ASSYLRNTGELF
TRBV5-4	TRBJ2-5	TRBD2	ASSSGGLAGGKETQY
TRBV4-3	TRBJ2-1	TRBD2	ASSQLAGGRNEQF
TRBV30	TRBJ1-1	TRBD1	AWSVIGRGDTEAF
TRBV11-1	TRBJ2-7	TRBD1	ASSSTGTGPYEQY
TRBV14	TRBJ2-7	TRBD1	ASSQEGTGPLSSYEQY
TRBV30	TRBJ1-6	TRBD1	AWSVLGQGESYYNSPLH
TRBV7-3	TRBJ2-1	NA	ASSSQGGPYNEQF
TRBV19	TRBJ1-5	NA	ASMNDRWQGNQPQH
TRBV19	TRBJ1-5	NA	ASSIEKGYNQPQH
TRBV25-1	TRBJ2-7	NA	ASSAGTLYEQY
TRBV2	TRBJ1-2	NA	ASSERTEVYGYT
TRBV7-9	TRBJ1-1	TRBD1	ASSWGQTNTEAF
TRBV28	TRBJ1-2	NA	ASSFEGNYGYT